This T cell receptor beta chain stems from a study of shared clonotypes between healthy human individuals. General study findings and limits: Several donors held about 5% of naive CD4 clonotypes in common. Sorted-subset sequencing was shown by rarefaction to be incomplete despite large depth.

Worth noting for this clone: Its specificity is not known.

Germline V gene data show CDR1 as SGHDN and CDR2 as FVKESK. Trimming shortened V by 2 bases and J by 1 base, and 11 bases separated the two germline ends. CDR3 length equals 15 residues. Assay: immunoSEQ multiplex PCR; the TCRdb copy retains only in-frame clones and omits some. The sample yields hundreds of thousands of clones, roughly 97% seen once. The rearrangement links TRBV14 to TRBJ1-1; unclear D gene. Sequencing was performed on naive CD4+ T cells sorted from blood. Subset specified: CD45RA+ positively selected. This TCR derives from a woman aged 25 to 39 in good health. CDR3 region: CASSQMDLRNTEAFF. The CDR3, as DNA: TGTGCCAGCAGCCAAATGGACTTAAGGAACACTGAAGCTTTCTTT.